This passage covers 9 T cell receptor beta chains from one sample sequenced in a study of blood T cell repertoires in COVID-19. Profiling relied on immunoSEQ multiplex PCR, and the TCRdb table lists in-frame clones only, not all of them. The table shows around 150,000 clones, with more than 85% occurring only once. Material: peripheral blood. The receptors stem from a woman aged 60-70 years with COVID-19, enrolled during active disease.

V and J are TRBV7-9 and TRBJ1-2; D perhaps matches TRBD1 (6 bases). The germline V gene encodes CDR1 SEHNR and CDR2 FQNEAQ (reference sequence). The CDR3 runs to 14 residues. V was clipped by 7 bases and J by 6 bases, with 18 bases between them. The CDR3, as DNA: TGTGCCAGCATCGGGGCAGGGGCCTTGGATGGCTACACCTTC. Its translation: CASIGAGALDGYTF.

The chain is built from TRBV19 and TRBJ1-5; no reliable D call. The CDR3 has 16 amino acids. Trimming stripped 5 bases from V and 0 bases from J, with 14 bases between. The germline CDR1 and CDR2 sequences are LNHDA and SQIVND (reference sequence). Here the CDR3 DNA reads TGTGCCAGTAGTCCCCCGATGAGTCGTAGCAATCAGCCCCAGCATTTT. Translation gives CASSPPMSRSNQPQHF.

CDR3 sequence reads: CASSYSGGTRNQPQHF. In nucleotides, the CDR3 is TGTGCCAGCAGTTACTCTGGCGGAACCCGAAATCAGCCCCAGCATTTT. This chain connects TRBV6-2 or TRBV6-3 to TRBJ1-5; no reliable D call. The germline gives CDR1 MNHEY, CDR2 SVGEGT. This CDR3 is 16 amino acids long. With 0 bases removed from V and 4 bases from J, the gap between germline ends came to 13 bases.

The V and J genes are TRBV4-1 and TRBJ1-2; a weak D match, TRBD1 (5 bases). Germline CDR1 and CDR2: MGHRA and YSYEKL. The CDR3 length is 14 residues. V dropped 4 bases and J dropped 4 bases, with 13 bases sitting between them. In DNA, the CDR3 is TGCGCCAGCAGCCCAGTGGGGGGGACCTATGGCTACACCTTC. As protein: CASSPVGGTYGYTF.

V and J are TRBV2 and TRBJ1-2; TRBD1 agrees at 9 bases. CDR1 and CDR2 (germline): SNHLY, FYNNEI. The CDR3 is made up of 15 amino acids. V lost 0 bases and J lost 7; bases outside the gene matches: 6. CDR3 protein: CASSEAPTGGFGYTF. The CDR3 DNA reads TGTGCCAGCAGTGAAGCGCCAACAGGGGGCTTTGGCTACACCTTC.

This clone was detected once. V and J are TRBV5-8 and TRBJ1-5; 7 bases are a match to TRBD1. V dropped 3 bases and J dropped 4; count of bases not matched to a gene: 10. Germline V lookup: CDR1 SGHTS, CDR2 YDEGEE. CDR3 length: 16 residues. The CDR3 protein is CASSWGLRQGNQPQHF. Written as DNA, the CDR3 is TGTGCCAGCAGCTGGGGGCTTCGACAGGGAAATCAGCCCCAGCATTTT.

The rearrangement links TRBV10-3 to TRBJ1-5, with unresolved D. The germline CDR1 and CDR2 sequences are ENHRY and SYGVKD. This CDR3 has 17 residues. V was pared by 0 bases and J by 0 bases, with 12 bases between. The CDR3: CAISESMRVYSNQPQHF. In nucleotides, the CDR3 is TGTGCCATCAGTGAGTCGATGAGAGTTTATAGCAATCAGCCCCAGCATTTT.

This chain connects TRBV5-1 to TRBJ1-5, with 7 bases matching TRBD1. This CDR3 region has 14 residues. The V gene's germline CDR1 is SGHRS and CDR2 YFSETQ. V lost 4 bases, J lost 4 bases, and 5 bases stayed unmatched. CDR3 loop: CASSRDSFNQPQHF. DNA of the CDR3: TGCGCCAGCAGCCGGGACAGCTTTAATCAGCCCCAGCATTTT. The variable domain in full, completed from reference TRBV5-1 and TRBJ1-5, reads KAGVTQTPRYLIKTRGQQVTLSCSPISGHRSVSWYQQTPGQGLQFLFEYFSETQRNKGNFPGRFSGRQFSNSRSEMNVSTLELGDSALYLCASSRDSFNQPQHFGDGTRLSIL.

The chain recombines TRBV19 with TRBJ1-5; possible D gene TRBD1, 5 bases. V lost 3 bases to trimming and J lost 3 bases, with 9 bases between them. The CDR3 consists of 14 residues. CDR1 LNHDA and CDR2 SQIVND come from the germline V gene (reference sequence). CDR3 nucleotides: TGTGCCAGTAGTATCCGCAGGGACAATCAGCCCCAGCATTTT. Translated, it gives CASSIRRDNQPQHF.